The next 12 T cell receptor beta chains were all read from a single sample in a study of response to subunit inactivated influenza vaccine (dated by TCRdb to the late 2010s). The method behind the library was RT-PCR. Sequencing instrument: Illumina HiSeq 2500. In-frame beta chains were kept once TCRdb had trimmed the public reads at Q25 with fastp and called clones with MiXCR. Rows matching on CDR3 protein sequence are summarized as one entry with the most common DNA and genes. The sample table holds roughly 570,000 distinct CDR3 sequences, of which 12% to 15% were seen once. Around 10% of the sample rests with the top ten. Material: PBMCs from blood, obtained roughly 12 days after vaccination. The origin of the receptors is a man aged 50-60 years who received an inactivated influenza vaccine. Donor details come from another sample of the same person, matched by shared clones.

This clonotype was detected once. The rearrangement uses TRBV5-5 and TRBJ2-1; 7 positions match TRBD2. This CDR3 has 15 residues. Germline V gives CDR1 SGHKS, CDR2 YYEKEE (reference sequence). The V segment lost 3 bases and the J segment 4 bases; nucleotides outside the gene matches: 7. The CDR3 loop is CASSSSSGPYNEQFF. CDR3 bases: TGTGCCAGCAGCTCCTCTAGCGGACCTTACAATGAGCAGTTCTTC.

The chain combines TRBV24-1 with TRBJ2-5; D may correspond to TRBD1 or TRBD2 (6 bases each). From germline, CDR1 is KGHDR and CDR2 SFDVKD. The CDR3 sequence is 15 residues long. V shed 4 bases and J shed 1 base, with 12 bases lying between them. The CDR3 DNA sequence: TGTGCCACCAGTGAAGCTAAGGGGGGCCAAGAGACCCAGTACTTC. Protein product: CATSEAKGGQETQYF.

The chain is built from TRBV27 and TRBJ2-4; D ambiguous. The CDR3 loop spans 16 amino acids. Per germline, CDR1 MNHEY and CDR2 SMNVEV (reference sequence). V was shortened by 6 bases and J by 0 bases, with 15 bases between the two germline ends. The CDR3, as DNA: TGTGCCAGCAGCCCCGGTAGCATTCTAGCCAAAAACATTCAGTACTTC. It translates to CASSPGSILAKNIQYF.

The sample holds a few counts of this clonotype. For the CDR3, the DNA is TGTGCCTGGAGTGTACGTTTAGGGACTGAAGCTTTCTTT. This encodes CAWSVRLGTEAFF. This chain links TRBV30 with TRBJ1-1, with D uncertain. The V gene's germline CDR1 is GTSNPN and CDR2 SVGIG (reference sequence). Deletions cut 0 bases from V and 5 bases from J, with 10 bases between. CDR3 size: 13 residues.

This clonotype was counted only a few times. The DNA for the CDR3 is TGCGCCAGCAGCTTGAGTCTGGGCAGTGCCGAGCGGGGGCAGTACTTC. Encoded protein: CASSLSLGSAERGQYF. This sequence joins TRBV5-1 and TRBJ2-7, with TRBD2 matching 7 bases. From germline, CDR1 is SGHRS and CDR2 YFSETQ. This CDR3 has 16 amino acids. Trimming removed 1 base from V and 9 bases from J; junction bases left unmatched: 16.

V gene TRBV10-3 combines with J gene TRBJ2-7, with 8 bases fitting TRBD1. J gave up 6 bases and V 3 bases, and 7 bases lay outside the gene matches. The CDR3 loop spans 14 amino acids. The germline CDR1 and CDR2 sequences are ENHRY and SYGVKD. CDR3 bases: TGTGCCATCAGTGAATGGCAGGGGGCGTCCGAGCAGTACTTC. This codes for CAISEWQGASEQYF.

The chain is built from TRBV12-3 or TRBV12-4 and TRBJ1-2; 7 nucleotides line up with TRBD1. The CDR3 totals 11 residues. V shed 5 bases, J shed 8 bases, and the junction held 2 bases outside the gene matches. The CDR3 DNA reads TGTGCCAGCAGTGACAGGGCCGGCTACACCTTC. Translating gives CASSDRAGYTF.

The CDR3 spells CSASPGGAGGYTF. DNA of the CDR3: TGCAGCGCCTCACCGGGGGGGGCTGGTGGCTACACCTTC. This chain links TRBV29-1 with TRBJ1-2, with D possibly TRBD1 on 6 matching bases. Between the trimmed V and J ends, which lost 7 bases and 7 bases, there was a span of 19 bases. The CDR3 consists of 13 residues. Per the germline V gene, CDR1 is SQVTM and CDR2 is ANQGSEA.

This clonotype came up a few times. V gene TRBV5-5 combines with J gene TRBJ1-2; D remains unclear. The germline V gene has CDR1 SGHKS and CDR2 YYEKEE (reference sequence). CDR3 length: 12 residues. The germline V and J ends were trimmed by 4 bases and 8 bases, with 12 bases remaining between them. The CDR3 DNA follows: TGTGCCAGCAGCCCCTCTACGAGCGGCTACACCTTC. It specifies CASSPSTSGYTF.

The chain has TRBV28 and TRBJ1-5; possible D gene TRBD1, 6 bases. There are 15 residues in the CDR3. The germline V gene has CDR1 MDHEN and CDR2 SYDVKM. Trimming shortened V by 3 bases and J by 3 bases, and 12 bases separated the two germline ends. CDR3 coding DNA: TGTGCCAGCAGTTTCGGGGGGCACCCCAATCAGCCCCAGCATTTT. Protein sequence: CASSFGGHPNQPQHF.

This clonotype was detected a few times. V and J are TRBV20-1 and TRBJ2-5; D gene unclear. The CDR3 contains 11 residues. V was pared by 5 bases and J by 6 bases, with 10 bases between. Germline V gene sequence: CDR1 DFQATT, CDR2 SNEGSKA (reference sequence). The CDR3 DNA sequence: TGCAGTGCTGTCCTGTGGCAGACCCAGTACTTC. As protein: CSAVLWQTQYF.

This clonotype occurred a few times. The CDR3 here is CSAADLSGGNYNEQFF. CDR3 DNA sequence: TGCAGTGCGGCTGACTTATCGGGAGGAAACTACAATGAGCAGTTCTTC. The rearrangement links TRBV20-1 to TRBJ2-1, with 7 positions matching TRBD2. Losses at the gene ends were 6 bases for V and 3 bases for J; bases not matched to a gene: 14. Germline lookup yields CDR1 DFQATT and CDR2 SNEGSKA (reference sequence). This CDR3 comprises 16 residues.